This T cell receptor beta chain was identified during a study of T cell changes during pregnancy in multiple sclerosis. V lost 6 bases and J lost 1, with 16 bases in between. The CDR3 runs 15 residues. Germline V gives CDR1 SGHNT, CDR2 YYREEE (reference sequence). The repertoire was sequenced with immunoSEQ multiplex PCR; TCRdb's copy has only in-frame clones and lacks some. Found here are 50,000 to 75,000 clones, around 91% of them singletons; the top ten hold 1% to 1.5%. The origin of this receptor is a female donor in good health, enrolled as a control in a pregnancy study. Sequences were derived from peripheral blood, sampled after pregnancy. The V call is TRBV5-4, the J call TRBJ1-2, with D possibly being TRBD1 (5 bases). CDR3 amino acids: CASNPNPTDNYGYTF. Written as DNA, the CDR3 is TGTGCCAGCAACCCAAACCCGACAGATAACTATGGCTACACCTTC.